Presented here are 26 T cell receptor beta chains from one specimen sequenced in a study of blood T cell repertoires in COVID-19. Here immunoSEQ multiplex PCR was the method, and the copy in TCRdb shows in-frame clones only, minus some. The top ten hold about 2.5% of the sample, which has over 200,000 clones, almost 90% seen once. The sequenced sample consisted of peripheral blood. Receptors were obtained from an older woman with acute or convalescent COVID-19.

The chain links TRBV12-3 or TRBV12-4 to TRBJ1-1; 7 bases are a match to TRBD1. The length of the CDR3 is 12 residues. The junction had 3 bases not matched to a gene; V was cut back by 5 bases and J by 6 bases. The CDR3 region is CASSNRGPEAFF. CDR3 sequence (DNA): TGTGCCAGCAGTAACAGGGGTCCTGAAGCTTTCTTT.

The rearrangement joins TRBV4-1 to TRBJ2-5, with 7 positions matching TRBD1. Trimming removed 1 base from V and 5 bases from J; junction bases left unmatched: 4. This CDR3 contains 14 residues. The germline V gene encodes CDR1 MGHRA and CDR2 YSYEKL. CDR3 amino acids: CASSQVRGWETQYF. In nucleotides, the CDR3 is TGCGCCAGCAGCCAAGTCAGGGGGTGGGAGACCCAGTACTTC.

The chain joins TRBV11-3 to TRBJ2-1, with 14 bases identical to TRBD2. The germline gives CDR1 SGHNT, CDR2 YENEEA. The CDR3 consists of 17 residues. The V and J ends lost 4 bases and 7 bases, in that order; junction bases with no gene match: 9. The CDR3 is CASSSYGLAGGGNEQFF. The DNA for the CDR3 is TGTGCCAGCAGCTCATACGGACTAGCGGGGGGAGGGAATGAGCAGTTCTTC.

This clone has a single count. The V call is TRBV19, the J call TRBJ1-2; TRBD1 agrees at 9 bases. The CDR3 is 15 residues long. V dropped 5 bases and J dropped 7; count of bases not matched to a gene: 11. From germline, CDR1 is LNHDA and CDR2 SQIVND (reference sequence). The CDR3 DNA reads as TGTGCCAGTAGTCCACGTGGACAGGGGATGGGTGGCTACACCTTC. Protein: CASSPRGQGMGGYTF.

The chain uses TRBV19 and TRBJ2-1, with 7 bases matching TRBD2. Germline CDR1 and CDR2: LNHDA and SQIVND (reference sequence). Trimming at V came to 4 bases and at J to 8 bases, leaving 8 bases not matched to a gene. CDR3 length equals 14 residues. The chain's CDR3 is CASSTRTGGDEQFF. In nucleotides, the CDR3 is TGTGCCAGTAGTACTCGAACGGGAGGCGATGAGCAGTTCTTC.

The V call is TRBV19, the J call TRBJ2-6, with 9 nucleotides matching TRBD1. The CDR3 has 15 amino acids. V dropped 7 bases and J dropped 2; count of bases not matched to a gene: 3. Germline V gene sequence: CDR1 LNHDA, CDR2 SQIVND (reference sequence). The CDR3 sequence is CASINRGPGANVLTF. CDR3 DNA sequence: TGTGCCAGTATTAACAGGGGGCCTGGGGCCAACGTCCTGACTTTC.

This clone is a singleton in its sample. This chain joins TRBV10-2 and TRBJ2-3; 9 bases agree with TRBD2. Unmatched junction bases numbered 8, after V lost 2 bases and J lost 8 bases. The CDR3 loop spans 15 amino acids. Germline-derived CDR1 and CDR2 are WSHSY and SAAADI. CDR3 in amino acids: CASSEAGGPPRTQYF. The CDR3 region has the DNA TGCGCCAGCAGTGAGGCGGGAGGGCCACCTCGTACGCAGTATTTT.

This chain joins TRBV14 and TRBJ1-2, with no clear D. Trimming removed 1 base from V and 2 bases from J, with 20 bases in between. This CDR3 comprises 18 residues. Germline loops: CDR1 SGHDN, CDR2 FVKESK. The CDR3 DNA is TGTGCCAGCAGCCAAGGGAGGGAAGATCGGGTCCTCAACTATGGCTACACCTTC. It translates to CASSQGREDRVLNYGYTF.

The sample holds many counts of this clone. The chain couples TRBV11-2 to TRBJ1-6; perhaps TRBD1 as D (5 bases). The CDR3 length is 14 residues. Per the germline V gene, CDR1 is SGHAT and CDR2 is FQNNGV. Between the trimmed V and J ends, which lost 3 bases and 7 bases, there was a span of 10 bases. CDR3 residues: CASSFGGNNSPLHF. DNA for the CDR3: TGTGCCAGCAGCTTCGGGGGGAACAATTCACCCCTCCACTTT.

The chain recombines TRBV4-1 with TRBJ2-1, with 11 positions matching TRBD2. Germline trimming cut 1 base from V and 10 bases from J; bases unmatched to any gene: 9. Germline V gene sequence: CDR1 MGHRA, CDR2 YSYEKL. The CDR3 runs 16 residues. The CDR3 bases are TGCGCCAGCAGCCAAGCATTAGCGGGGGGGCCGGGGGAGCAGTTCTTC. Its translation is CASSQALAGGPGEQFF.

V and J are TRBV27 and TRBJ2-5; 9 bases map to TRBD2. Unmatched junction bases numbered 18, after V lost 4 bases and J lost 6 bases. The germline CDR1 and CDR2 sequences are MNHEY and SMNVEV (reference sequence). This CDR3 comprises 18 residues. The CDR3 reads CASSSLVGGGGAGKTQYF. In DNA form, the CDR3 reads TGTGCCAGCAGTTCCCTTGTTGGTGGCGGGGGGGCCGGAAAGACCCAGTACTTC.

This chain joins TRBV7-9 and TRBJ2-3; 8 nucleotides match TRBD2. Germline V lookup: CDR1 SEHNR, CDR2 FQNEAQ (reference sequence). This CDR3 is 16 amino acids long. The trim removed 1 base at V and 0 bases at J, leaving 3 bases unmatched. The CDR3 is CASSLVASGSTDTQYF. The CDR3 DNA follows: TGTGCCAGCAGCTTAGTGGCTAGCGGGAGCACAGATACGCAGTATTTT.

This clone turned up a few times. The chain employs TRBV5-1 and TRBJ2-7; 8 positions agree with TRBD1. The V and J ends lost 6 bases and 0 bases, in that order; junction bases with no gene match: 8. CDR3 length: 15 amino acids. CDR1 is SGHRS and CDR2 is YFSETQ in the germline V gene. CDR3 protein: CASTPRTGFSYEQYF. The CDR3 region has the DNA TGCGCCAGCACTCCGCGGACAGGGTTCTCCTACGAGCAGTACTTC.

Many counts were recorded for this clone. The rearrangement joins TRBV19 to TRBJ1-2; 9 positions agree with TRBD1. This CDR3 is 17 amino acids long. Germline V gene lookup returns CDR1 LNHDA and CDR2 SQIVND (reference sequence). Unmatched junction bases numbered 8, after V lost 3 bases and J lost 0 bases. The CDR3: CASSIGTGTNTNYGYTF. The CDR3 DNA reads TGTGCCAGTAGTATTGGGACAGGGACCAATACTAACTATGGCTACACCTTC.

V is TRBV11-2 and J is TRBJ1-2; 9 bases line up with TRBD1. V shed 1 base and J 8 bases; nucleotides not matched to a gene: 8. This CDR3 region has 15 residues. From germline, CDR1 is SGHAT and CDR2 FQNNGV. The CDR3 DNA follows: TGTGCCAGCAGCTTAGTTGGCCGGGACAGGGAAGGCTACACCTTC. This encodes CASSLVGRDREGYTF.

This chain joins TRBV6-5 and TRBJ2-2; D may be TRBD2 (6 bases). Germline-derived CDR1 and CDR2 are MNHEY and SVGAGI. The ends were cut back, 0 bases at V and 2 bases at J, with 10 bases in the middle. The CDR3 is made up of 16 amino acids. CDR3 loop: CASSYSSGANTGELFF. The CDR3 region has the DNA TGTGCCAGCAGTTACTCTAGCGGAGCTAACACCGGGGAGCTGTTTTTT.

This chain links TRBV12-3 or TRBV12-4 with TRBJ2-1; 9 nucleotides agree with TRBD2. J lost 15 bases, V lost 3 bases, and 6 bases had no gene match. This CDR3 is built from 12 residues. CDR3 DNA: TGTGCCAGCAGTTTTGCCGGGACTAGCCTGTTCTTC. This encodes CASSFAGTSLFF.

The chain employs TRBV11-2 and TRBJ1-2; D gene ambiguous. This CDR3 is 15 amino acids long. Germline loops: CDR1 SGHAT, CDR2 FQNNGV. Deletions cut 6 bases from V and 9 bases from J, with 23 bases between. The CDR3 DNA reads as TGTGCCAGCAGACCCTCGAGCGTCTTAAACGACCGCTACACCTTC. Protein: CASRPSSVLNDRYTF.

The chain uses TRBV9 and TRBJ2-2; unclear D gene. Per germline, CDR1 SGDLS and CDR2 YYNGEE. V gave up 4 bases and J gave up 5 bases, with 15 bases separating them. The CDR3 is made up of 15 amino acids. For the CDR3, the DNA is TGTGCCAGCAGCCCAACCCCCGACGGGACCGGGGAGCTGTTTTTT. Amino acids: CASSPTPDGTGELFF.

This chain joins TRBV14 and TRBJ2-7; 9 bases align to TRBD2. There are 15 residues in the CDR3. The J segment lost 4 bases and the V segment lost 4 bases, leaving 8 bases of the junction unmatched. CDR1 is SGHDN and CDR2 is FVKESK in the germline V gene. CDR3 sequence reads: CASSRIGAGGYEQYF. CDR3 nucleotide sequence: TGTGCCAGCAGCCGCATTGGCGCGGGAGGGTACGAGCAGTACTTC.

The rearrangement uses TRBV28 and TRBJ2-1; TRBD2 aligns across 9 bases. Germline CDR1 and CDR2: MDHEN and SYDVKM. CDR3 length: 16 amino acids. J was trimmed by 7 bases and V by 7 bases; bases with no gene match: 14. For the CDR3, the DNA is TGTGCCAGCATCCCGTCGGCGGGACTAGCATTGAATGAGCAGTTCTTC. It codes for CASIPSAGLALNEQFF.

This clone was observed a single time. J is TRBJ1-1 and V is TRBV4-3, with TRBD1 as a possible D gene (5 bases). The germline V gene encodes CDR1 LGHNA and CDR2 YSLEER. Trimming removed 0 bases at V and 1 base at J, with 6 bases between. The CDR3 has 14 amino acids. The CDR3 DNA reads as TGCGCCAGCAGCCAAGACAGGGCGAACACTGAAGCTTTCTTT. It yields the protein CASSQDRANTEAFF.

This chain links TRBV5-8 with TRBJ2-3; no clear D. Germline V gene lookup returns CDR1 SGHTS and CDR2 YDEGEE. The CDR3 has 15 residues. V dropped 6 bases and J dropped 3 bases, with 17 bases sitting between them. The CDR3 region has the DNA TGTGCCAGCACCCTTGTAAGCCCCGCTACAGATACGCAGTATTTT. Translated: CASTLVSPATDTQYF.

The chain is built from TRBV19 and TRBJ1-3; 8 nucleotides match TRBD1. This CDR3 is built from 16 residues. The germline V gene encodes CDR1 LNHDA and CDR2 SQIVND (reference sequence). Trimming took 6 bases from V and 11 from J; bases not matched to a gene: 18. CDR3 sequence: CASRHPSSGGATAIYF. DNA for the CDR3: TGTGCCAGTAGGCATCCTTCCTCAGGGGGCGCTACGGCCATATATTTT.

The DNA of the CDR3 is TGTGCCAGCAGCAAACGCGTAGTGGCAACTAATGAAAAACTGTTTTTT. This translates into CASSKRVVATNEKLFF. The V call is TRBV7-9, the J call TRBJ1-4; D ambiguous. Trimming pared 5 bases from V and 0 bases from J, leaving 13 bases between. This CDR3 has 16 residues. The germline V gene encodes CDR1 SEHNR and CDR2 FQNEAQ (reference sequence).

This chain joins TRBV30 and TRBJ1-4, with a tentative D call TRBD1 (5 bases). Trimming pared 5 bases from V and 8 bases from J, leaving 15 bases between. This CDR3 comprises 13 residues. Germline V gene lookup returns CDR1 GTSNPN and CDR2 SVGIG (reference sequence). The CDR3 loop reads CAWAGGLGEKLFF. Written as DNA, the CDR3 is TGTGCCTGGGCCGGGGGGTTGGGAGAAAAACTGTTTTTT. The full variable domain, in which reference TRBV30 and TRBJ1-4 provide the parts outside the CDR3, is SQTIHQWPATLVQPVGSPLSLECTVEGTSNPNLYWYRQAAGRGLQLLFYSVGIGQISSEVPQNLSASRPQDRQFILSSKKLLLSDSGFYLCAWAGGLGEKLFFGSGTQLSVL.